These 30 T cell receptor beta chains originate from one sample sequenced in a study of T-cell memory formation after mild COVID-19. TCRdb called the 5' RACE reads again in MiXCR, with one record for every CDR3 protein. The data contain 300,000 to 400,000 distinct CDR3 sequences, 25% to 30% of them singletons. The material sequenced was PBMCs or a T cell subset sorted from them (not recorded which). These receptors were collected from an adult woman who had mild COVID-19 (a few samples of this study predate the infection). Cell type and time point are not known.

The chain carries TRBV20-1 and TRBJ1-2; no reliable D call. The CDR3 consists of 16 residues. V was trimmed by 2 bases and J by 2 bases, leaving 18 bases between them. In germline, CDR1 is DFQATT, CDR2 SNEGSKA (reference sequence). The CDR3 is CSARLVRTRENYGYTF. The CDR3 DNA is TGCAGTGCTAGACTAGTGCGGACCCGGGAAAACTATGGCTACACCTTC.

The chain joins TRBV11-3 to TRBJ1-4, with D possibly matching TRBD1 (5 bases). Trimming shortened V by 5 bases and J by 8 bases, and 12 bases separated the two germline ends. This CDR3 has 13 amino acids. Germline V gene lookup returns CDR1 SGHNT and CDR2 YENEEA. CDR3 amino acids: CASSPGGNEKLFF. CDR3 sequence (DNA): TGTGCCAGCAGCCCCGGGGGAAACGAAAAACTGTTTTTT.

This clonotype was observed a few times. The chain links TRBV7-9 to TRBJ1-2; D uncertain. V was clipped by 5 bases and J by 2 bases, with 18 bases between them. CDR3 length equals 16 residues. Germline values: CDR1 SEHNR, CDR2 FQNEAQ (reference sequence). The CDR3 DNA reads TGTGCCAGCAGCGTAGACCGGGTCGTCGGGAACTATGGCTACACCTTC. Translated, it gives CASSVDRVVGNYGYTF. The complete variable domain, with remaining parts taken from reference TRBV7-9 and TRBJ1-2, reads DTGVSQNPRHKITKRGQNVTFRCDPISEHNRLYWYRQTLGQGPEFLTYFQNEAQLEKSRLLSDRFSAERPKGSFSTLEIQRTEQGDSAMYLCASSVDRVVGNYGYTFGSGTRLTVV.

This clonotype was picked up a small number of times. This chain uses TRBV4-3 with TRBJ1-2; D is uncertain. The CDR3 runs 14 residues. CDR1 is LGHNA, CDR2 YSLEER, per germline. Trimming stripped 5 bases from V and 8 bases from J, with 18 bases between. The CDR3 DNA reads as TGCGCCAGCAGCTTCATTTCAAGGGTCGGGGGCTACACCTTC. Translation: CASSFISRVGGYTF.

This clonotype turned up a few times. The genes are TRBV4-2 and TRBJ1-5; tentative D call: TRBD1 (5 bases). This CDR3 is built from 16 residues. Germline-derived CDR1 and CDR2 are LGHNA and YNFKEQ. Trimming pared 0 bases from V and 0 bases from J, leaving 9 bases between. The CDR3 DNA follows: TGTGCCAGCAGCCAAGAACAGGTTTATAGCAATCAGCCCCAGCATTTT. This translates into CASSQEQVYSNQPQHF.

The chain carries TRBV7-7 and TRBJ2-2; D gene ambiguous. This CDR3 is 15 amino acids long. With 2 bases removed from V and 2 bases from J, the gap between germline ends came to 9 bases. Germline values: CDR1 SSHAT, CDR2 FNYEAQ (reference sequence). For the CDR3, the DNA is TGTGCCAGCAGCTTATCTCCAGGAAACACCGGGGAGCTGTTTTTT. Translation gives CASSLSPGNTGELFF.

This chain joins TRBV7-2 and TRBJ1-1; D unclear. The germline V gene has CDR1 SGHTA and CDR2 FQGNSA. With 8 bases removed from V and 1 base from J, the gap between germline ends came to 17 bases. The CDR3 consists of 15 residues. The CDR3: CASSLIKAENTEAFF. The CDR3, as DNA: TGTGCCAGCTCTTTGATTAAAGCAGAGAACACTGAAGCTTTCTTT.

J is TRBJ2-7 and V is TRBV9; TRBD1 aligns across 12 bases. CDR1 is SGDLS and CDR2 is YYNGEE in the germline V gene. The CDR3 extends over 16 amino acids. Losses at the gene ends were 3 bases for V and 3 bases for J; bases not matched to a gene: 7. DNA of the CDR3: TGTGCCAGCAGCGGATCCGGGACAGGGGGCATCTACGAGCAGTACTTC. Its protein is CASSGSGTGGIYEQYF.

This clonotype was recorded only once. The CDR3 is CASRPGTSRLSGELFF. The CDR3 region has the DNA TGCGCCAGCAGACCCGGGACTAGCCGTTTATCCGGGGAGCTGTTTTTT. The chain links TRBV5-1 to TRBJ2-2; 9 bases agree with TRBD2. Trimming cost V 5 bases and J 6 bases; bases outside gene matches: 11. This CDR3 contains 16 residues. Germline V lookup: CDR1 SGHRS, CDR2 YFSETQ.

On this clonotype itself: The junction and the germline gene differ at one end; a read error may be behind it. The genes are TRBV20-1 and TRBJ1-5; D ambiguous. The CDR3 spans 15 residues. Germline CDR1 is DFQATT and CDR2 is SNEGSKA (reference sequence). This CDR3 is CSARDFLDSNQHQHF. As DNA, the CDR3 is TGCAGTGCTAGAGATTTTTTGGATAGCAATCAGCACCAGCATTTT.

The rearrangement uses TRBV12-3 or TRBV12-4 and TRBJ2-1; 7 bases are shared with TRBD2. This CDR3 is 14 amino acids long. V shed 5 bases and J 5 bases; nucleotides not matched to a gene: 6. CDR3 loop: CASSLGGENNEQFF. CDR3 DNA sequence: TGTGCCAGCAGTCTGGGAGGGGAAAACAATGAGCAGTTCTTC.

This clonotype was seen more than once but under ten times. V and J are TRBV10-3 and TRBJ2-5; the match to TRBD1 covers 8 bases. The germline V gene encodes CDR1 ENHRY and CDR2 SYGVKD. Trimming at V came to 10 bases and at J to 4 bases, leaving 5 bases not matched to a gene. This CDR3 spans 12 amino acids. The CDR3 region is CATRGQGETQYF. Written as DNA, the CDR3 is TGTGCCACCAGGGGGCAGGGAGAGACCCAGTACTTC.

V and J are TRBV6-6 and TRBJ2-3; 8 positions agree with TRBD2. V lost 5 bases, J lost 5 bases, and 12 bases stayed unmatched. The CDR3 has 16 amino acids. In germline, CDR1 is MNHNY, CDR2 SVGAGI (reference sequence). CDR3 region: CASSPDGRGTGDTQYF. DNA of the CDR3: TGTGCCAGCAGTCCAGACGGGAGGGGTACTGGAGATACGCAGTATTTT.

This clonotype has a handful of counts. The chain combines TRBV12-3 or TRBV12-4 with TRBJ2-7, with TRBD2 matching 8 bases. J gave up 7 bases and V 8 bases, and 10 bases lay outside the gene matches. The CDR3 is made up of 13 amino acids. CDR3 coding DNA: TGTGCCAGCGCCCTAGCCCGGGGGGGAGAGCAGTACTTC. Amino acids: CASALARGGEQYF.

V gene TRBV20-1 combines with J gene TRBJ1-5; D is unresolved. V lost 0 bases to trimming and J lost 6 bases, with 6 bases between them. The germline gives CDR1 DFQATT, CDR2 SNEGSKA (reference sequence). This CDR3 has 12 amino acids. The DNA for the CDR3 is TGCAGTGCTAGAGATCTGGGTCAGCCCCAGCATTTT. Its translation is CSARDLGQPQHF.

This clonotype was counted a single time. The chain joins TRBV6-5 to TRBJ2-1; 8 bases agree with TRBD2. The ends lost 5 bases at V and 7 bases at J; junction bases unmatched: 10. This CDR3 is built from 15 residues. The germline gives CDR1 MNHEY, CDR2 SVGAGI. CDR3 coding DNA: TGTGCCAGCAGTCCAGGTGGACTAGCCGGGAATGAGCAGTTCTTC. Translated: CASSPGGLAGNEQFF.

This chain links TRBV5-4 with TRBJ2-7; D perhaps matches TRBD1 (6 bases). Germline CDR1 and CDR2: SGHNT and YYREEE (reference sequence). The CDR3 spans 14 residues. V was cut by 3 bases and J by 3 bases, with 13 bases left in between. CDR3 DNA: TGTGCCAGCAGCTCCGGGACACCTCGCTACGAGCAGTACTTC. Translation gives CASSSGTPRYEQYF. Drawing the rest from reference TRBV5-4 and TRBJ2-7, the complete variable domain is ETGVTQSPTHLIKTRGQQVTLRCSSQSGHNTVSWYQQALGQGPQFIFQYYREEENGRGNFPPRFSGLQFPNYSSELNVNALELDDSALYLCASSSGTPRYEQYFGPGTRLTVT.

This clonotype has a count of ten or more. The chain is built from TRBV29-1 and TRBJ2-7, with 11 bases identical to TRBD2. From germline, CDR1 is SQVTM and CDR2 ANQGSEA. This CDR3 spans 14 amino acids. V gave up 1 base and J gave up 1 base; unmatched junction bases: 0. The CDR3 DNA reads TGCAGCGTTGAAGTAGCGGGAGGGTCCTACGAGCAGTACTTC. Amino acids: CSVEVAGGSYEQYF.

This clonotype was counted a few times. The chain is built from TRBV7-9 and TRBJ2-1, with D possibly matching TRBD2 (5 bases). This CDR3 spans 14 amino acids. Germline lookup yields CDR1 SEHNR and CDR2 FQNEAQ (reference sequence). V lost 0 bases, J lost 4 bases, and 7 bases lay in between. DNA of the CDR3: TGTGCCAGCAGCTTAGCGGGAGAGTACAATGAGCAGTTCTTC. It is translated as CASSLAGEYNEQFF.

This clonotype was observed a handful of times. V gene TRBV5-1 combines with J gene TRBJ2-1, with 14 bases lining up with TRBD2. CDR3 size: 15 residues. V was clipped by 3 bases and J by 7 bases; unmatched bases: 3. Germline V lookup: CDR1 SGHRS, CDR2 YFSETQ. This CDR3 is CASSWTSGGSNEQFF. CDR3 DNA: TGCGCCAGCAGCTGGACTAGCGGGGGGAGTAATGAGCAGTTCTTC. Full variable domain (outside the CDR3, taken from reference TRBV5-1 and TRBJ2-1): KAGVTQTPRYLIKTRGQQVTLSCSPISGHRSVSWYQQTPGQGLQFLFEYFSETQRNKGNFPGRFSGRQFSNSRSEMNVSTLELGDSALYLCASSWTSGGSNEQFFGPGTRLTVL.

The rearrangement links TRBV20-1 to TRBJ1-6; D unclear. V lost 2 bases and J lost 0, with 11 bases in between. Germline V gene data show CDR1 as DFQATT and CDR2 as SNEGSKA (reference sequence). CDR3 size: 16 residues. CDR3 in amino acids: CSARNRLSSYNSPLHF. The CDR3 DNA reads TGCAGTGCTAGAAACAGACTGAGCTCCTATAATTCACCCCTCCACTTT.

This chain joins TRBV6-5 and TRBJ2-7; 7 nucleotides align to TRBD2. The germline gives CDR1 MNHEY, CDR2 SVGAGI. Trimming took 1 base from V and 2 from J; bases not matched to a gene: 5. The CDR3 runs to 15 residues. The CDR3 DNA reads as TGTGCCAGCAGTTACTTTGGCGGGAGTGCCTACGAGCAGTACTTC. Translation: CASSYFGGSAYEQYF.

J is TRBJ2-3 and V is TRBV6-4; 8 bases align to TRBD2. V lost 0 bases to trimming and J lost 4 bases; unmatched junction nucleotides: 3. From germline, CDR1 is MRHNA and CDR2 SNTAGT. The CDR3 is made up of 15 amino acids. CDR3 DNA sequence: TGTGCCAGCAGTGACTCAAGCGGGAGAGCAGATACGCAGTATTTT. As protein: CASSDSSGRADTQYF.

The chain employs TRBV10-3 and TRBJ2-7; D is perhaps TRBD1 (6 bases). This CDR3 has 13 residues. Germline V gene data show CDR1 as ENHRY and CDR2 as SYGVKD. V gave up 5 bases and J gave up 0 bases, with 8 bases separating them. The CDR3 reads CAISQGSSYEQYF. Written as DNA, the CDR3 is TGTGCCATCAGTCAGGGGAGCTCCTACGAGCAGTACTTC.

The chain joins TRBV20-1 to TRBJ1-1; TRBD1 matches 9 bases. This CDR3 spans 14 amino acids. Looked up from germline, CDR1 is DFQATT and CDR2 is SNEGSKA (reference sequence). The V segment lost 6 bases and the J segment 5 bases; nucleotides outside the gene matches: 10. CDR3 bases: TGCAGTGCCGACCCGGGACAGGGATTAACTGAAGCTTTCTTT. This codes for CSADPGQGLTEAFF.

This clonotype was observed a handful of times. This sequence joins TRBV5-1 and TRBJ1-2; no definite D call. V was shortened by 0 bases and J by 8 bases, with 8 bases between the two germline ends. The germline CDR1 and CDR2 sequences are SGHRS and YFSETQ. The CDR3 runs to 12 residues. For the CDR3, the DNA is TGCGCCAGCAGCTTGGGGTGGCGAGGCTACACCTTC. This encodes CASSLGWRGYTF.

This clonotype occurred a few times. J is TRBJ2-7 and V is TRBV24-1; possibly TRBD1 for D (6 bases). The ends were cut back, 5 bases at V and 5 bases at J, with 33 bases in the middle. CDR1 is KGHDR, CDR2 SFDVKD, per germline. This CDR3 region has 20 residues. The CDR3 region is CATSVEAAPTSAGGNDEQYF. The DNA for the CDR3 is TGTGCCACCAGTGTCGAAGCGGCGCCCACAAGCGCTGGGGGCAACGACGAGCAGTACTTC.

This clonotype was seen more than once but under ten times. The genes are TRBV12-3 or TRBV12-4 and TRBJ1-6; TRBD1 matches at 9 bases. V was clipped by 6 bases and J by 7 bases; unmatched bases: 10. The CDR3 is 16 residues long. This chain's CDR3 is CASRPSGQGKNSPLHF. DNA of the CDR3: TGTGCCAGCAGGCCTTCAGGACAGGGGAAGAATTCACCCCTCCACTTT.

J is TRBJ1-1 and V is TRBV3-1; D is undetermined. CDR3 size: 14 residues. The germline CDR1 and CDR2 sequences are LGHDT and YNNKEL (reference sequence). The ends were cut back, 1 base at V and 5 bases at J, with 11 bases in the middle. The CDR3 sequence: CASSQAEGWTEAFF. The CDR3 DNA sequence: TGTGCCAGCAGCCAAGCCGAAGGTTGGACTGAAGCTTTCTTT.

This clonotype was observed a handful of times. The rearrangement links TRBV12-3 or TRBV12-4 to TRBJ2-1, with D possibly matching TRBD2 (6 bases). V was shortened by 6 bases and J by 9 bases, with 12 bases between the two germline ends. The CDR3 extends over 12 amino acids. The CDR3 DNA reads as TGTGCCAGCAGCCGACTAGGTTCTGAGCAGTTCTTC. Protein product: CASSRLGSEQFF.